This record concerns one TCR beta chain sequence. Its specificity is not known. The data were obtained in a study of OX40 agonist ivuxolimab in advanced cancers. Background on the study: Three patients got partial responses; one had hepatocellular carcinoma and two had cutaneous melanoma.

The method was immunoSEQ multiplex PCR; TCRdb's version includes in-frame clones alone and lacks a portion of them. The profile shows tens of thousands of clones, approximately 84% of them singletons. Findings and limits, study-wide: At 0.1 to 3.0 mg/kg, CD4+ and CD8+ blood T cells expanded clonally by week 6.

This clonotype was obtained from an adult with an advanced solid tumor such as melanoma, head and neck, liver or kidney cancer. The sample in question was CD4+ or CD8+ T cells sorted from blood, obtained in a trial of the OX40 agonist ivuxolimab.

CDR3 residues: CASSLTSGQGNTEAFF. Here the CDR3 DNA reads TGTGCCAGCAGCTTAACGTCCGGGCAGGGGAACACTGAAGCTTTCTTT. The V gene is TRBV7-2, the J gene TRBJ1-1; a possible D gene is TRBD1 (5 bases). Germline V CDR1 and CDR2: SGHTA, FQGNSA. Trimming pared 2 bases from V and 1 base from J, leaving 14 bases between. This CDR3 contains 16 residues.